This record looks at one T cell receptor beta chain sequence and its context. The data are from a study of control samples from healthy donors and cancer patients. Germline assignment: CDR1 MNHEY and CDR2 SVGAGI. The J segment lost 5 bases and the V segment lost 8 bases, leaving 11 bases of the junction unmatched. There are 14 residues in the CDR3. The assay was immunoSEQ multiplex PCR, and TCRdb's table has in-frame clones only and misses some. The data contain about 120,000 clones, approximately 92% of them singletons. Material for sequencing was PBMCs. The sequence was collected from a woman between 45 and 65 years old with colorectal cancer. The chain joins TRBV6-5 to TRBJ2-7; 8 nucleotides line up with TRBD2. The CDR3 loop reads CASVREGFGNEQYF. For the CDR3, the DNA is TGTGCCAGCGTCCGGGAGGGATTCGGGAACGAGCAGTACTTC.